This TCR beta chain was retrieved from a study of cytomegalovirus exposure and HLA in healthy donors. Across the whole study: HLA-typed donors were the source of about 85 million unique TCRs, which an early data release held. Study findings and constraints: As a later analysis showed, several of the most significant clusters appeared to be linked to common viral pathogens. In most subjects, TCR beta sequences reportedly gave accurate predictions of HLA-A and HLA-B alleles. Data from an earlier analysis indicated that most TCR beta V segments were productive either about 90% or about 30% of the time.

Per germline, CDR1 MNHNS and CDR2 SASEGT. The CDR3 consists of 14 residues. V lost 3 bases and J 0 bases, leaving 6 bases between the germline ends. The sample holds a few counts of this clone. Antigen: not known. Use of 60 Vbeta and 13 Jbeta primers characterized the PCR. TCRdb keeps only in-frame clones here, not all; method: immunoSEQ multiplex PCR. The sample has around 150,000 clones, around 85% seen once; the top ten hold about 0.9%. The sequencing input was PBMCs. The TCR originated in a woman aged 25 to 39 in good health and CMV-seronegative. The J gene is TRBJ1-3, the V gene TRBV6-1; no reliable D call. The CDR3, as DNA: TGTGCCAGCAGTGAGTCTTACTCTGGAAACACCATATATTTT. Translated: CASSESYSGNTIYF.